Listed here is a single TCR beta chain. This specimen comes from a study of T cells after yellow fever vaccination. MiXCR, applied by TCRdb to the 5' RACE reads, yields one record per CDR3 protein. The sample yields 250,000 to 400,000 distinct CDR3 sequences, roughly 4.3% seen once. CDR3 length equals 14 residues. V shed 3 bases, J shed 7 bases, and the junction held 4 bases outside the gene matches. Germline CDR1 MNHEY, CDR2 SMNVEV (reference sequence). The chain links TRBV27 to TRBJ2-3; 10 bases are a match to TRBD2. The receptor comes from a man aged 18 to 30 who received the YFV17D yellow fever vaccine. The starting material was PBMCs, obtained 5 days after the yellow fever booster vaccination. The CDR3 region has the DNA TGTGCCAGCAGTTTTCTAGCGGGGGAGAATACGCAGTATTTT. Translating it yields CASSFLAGENTQYF.